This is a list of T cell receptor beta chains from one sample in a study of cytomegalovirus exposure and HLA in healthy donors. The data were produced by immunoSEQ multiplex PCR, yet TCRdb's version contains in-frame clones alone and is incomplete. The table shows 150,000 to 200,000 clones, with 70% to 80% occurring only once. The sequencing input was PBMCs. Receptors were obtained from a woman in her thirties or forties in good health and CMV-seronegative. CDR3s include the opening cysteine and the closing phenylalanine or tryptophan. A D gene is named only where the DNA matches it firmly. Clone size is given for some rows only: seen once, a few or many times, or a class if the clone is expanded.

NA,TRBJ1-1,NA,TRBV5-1,CASSRGTANTEAFF,TGCGCCAGCAGCCGCGGGACGGCGAACACTGAAGCTTTCTTT
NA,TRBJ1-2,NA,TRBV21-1,CASSRERIGQGIGGYTF,TGTGCCAGCAGCAGGGAGAGAATAGGACAGGGAATAGGTGGCTACACCTTC
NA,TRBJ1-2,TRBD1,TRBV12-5,CASGLYFQGAIPYGYTF,TGTGCTAGTGGTTTATACTTCCAGGGGGCTATTCCCTATGGCTACACCTTC
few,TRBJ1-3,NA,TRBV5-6,CASSLASQGGNTIYF,TGTGCCAGCAGCTTGGCCAGCCAGGGTGGAAACACCATATATTTT
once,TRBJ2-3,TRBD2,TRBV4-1,CASSQEGLAGGYTQYF,TGCGCCAGCAGCCAAGAAGGACTAGCGGGAGGATATACGCAGTATTTT
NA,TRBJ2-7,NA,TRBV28,CASSSNNPYEQYF,TGTGCCAGCAGTTCGAACAACCCCTACGAGCAGTACTTC
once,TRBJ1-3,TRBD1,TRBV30,CAWSVPSFRDSGNTIYF,TGTGCCTGGAGTGTACCCTCTTTTCGGGACAGTGGAAACACCATATATTTT
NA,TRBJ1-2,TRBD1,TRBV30,CAWTGGGAYGYTF,TGTGCCTGGACAGGGGGCGGGGCCTATGGCTACACCTTC
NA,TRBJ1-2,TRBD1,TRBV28,CASRPGQAYGYTF,TGTGCCAGCAGGCCGGGACAGGCATATGGCTACACCTTC
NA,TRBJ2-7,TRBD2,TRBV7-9,CASSLGTSGTYEQYF,TGTGCCAGCAGCTTAGGGACTAGCGGAACCTACGAGCAGTACTTC
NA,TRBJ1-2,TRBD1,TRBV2,CASRATGGGDGYTF,TGTGCCAGCAGGGCGACAGGGGGTGGAGATGGCTACACCTTC
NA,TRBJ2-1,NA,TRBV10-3,CAINGGLSYNEQFF,TGTGCCATCAATGGGGGACTCTCCTACAATGAGCAGTTCTTC
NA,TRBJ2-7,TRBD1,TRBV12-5,CASGLWGGQGVREQYF,TGTGCTAGTGGTCTATGGGGGGGACAGGGCGTGCGGGAGCAGTACTTC
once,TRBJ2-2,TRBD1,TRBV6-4,CASGRQGNAGELFF,TGTGCCAGCGGCCGACAGGGGAATGCCGGGGAGCTGTTTTTT
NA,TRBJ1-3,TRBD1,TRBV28,CASTRTGVTNTIYF,TGTGCCAGCACCCGGACAGGGGTAACGAACACCATATATTTT
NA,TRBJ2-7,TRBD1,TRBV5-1,CASSLVGLTGTTYEQYF,TGCGCCAGCAGCTTGGTGGGCCTGACAGGGACAACCTACGAGCAGTACTTC
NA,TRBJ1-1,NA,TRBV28,CASSAQGSNTEAFF,TGTGCCAGCAGTGCACAGGGTTCGAACACTGAAGCTTTCTTT
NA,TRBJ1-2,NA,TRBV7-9,CASSSLRRPGSYGYTF,TGTGCCAGCAGCTCCCTCCGTAGACCCGGGAGCTATGGCTACACCTTC
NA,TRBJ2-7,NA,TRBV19,CASSGYPSYEQYF,TGTGCCAGCTCGGGGTACCCCTCCTACGAGCAGTACTTC
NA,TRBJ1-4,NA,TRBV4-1,CASSQDPIGGAAEKLFF,TGCGCCAGCAGCCAAGATCCCATAGGGGGGGCGGCGGAAAAACTGTTTTTT
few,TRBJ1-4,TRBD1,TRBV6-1,CASSDSPGGNEKLFF,TGTGCCAGCAGTGATAGCCCAGGGGGCAATGAAAAACTGTTTTTT
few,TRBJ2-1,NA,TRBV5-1,CASSFLSGWAYNEQFF,TGCGCCAGCAGCTTCCTAAGCGGGTGGGCCTACAATGAGCAGTTCTTC
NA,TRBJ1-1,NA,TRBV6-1,CASSGQQGAANTEAFF,TGTGCCAGCAGTGGCCAACAGGGCGCGGCGAACACTGAAGCTTTCTTT
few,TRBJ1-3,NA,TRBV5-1,CASSLDGASGNTIYF,TGCGCCAGCAGCTTGGACGGAGCCTCTGGAAACACCATATATTTT
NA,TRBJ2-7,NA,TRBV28,CASSLSLGGSHEQYF,TGTGCCAGCAGTTTAAGTTTGGGGGGTTCGCACGAGCAGTACTTC
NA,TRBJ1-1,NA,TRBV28,CASIAQMGTEAFF,TGTGCCAGCATAGCCCAAATGGGCACTGAAGCTTTCTTT
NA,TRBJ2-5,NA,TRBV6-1,CASSAFTSGETQYF,TGTGCCAGCAGTGCCTTTACCTCGGGGGAGACCCAGTACTTC
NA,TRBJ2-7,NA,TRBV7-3,CASSFPEGARDEQYF,TGTGCCAGCAGCTTCCCCGAAGGGGCCCGCGACGAGCAGTACTTC
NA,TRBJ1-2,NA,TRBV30,CAWSEGLPGGQGYGYTF,TGTGCCTGGAGTGAAGGTTTGCCGGGGGGGCAAGGCTATGGCTACACCTTC
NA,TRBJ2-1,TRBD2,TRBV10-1,CASSESKFSGGTYNEQFF,TGCGCCAGCAGTGAGTCGAAATTCTCGGGAGGGACCTACAATGAGCAGTTCTTC
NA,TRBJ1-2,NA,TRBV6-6,CASSQQLNYGYTF,TGTGCCAGCAGCCAACAGCTTAACTATGGCTACACCTTC
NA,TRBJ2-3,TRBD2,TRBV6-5,CASSYSSGRINTQYF,TGTGCCAGCAGTTACTCTAGCGGGAGGATTAATACGCAGTATTTT
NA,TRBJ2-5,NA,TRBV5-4,CASSLGRGTQYF,TGTGCCAGCAGCTTGGGACGGGGGACCCAGTACTTC
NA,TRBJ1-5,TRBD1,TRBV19,CASTLTGDNQPQHF,TGTGCCAGTACCCTGACAGGGGACAATCAGCCCCAGCATTTT
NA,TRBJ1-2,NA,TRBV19,CASSIPGYYGYTF,TGTGCCAGTAGTATCCCGGGGTACTATGGCTACACCTTC
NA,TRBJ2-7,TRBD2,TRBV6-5,CASSYLGLAPYEQYF,TGTGCCAGCAGTTACCTGGGACTAGCACCCTACGAGCAGTACTTC